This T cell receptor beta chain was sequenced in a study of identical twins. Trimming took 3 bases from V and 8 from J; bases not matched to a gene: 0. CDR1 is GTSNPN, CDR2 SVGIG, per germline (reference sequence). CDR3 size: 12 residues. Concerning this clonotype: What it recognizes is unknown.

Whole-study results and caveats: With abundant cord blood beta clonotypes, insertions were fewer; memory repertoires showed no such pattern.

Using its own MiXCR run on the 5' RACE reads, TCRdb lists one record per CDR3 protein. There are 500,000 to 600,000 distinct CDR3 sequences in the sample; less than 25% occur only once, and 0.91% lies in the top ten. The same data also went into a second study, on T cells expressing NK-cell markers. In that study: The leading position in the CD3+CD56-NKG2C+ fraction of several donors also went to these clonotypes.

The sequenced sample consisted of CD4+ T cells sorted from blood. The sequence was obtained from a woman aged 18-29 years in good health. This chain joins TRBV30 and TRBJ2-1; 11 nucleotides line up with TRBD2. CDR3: CAWRLAGDEQFF. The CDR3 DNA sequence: TGTGCCTGGAGACTAGCGGGAGATGAGCAGTTCTTC.